This paragraph covers one T cell receptor (beta chain) sequence. TCRdb analysed the PCR reads with MiXCR anew, one entry per CDR3 protein. The sample lists 6,500 to 7,500 distinct CDR3 sequences, about 31% occurring once. The source of the sample is a study of immune characterization of retroperitoneal liposarcoma. Trimming left V 6 bases short and J 1 base short, with 6 bases between. From germline, CDR1 is MNHNS and CDR2 SASEGT. The CDR3 covers 12 residues. This clonotype was sampled from a female donor with retroperitoneal liposarcoma. The chain carries TRBV6-1 and TRBJ1-1, with D maybe TRBD1 (5 bases). The sequenced sample was tumor tissue. The CDR3 DNA follows: TGTGCCAGCAGGGGGACGAACACTGAAGCTTTCTTT. Encoded protein: CASRGTNTEAFF.